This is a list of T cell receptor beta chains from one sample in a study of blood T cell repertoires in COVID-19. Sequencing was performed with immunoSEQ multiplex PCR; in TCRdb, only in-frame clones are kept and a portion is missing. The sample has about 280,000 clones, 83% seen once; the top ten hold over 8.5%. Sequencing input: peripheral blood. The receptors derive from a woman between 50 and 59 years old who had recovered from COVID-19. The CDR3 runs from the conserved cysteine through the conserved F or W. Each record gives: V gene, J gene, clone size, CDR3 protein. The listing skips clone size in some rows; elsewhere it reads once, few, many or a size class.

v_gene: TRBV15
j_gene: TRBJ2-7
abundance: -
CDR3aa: CATSRGGQVTGLSSYEQYF

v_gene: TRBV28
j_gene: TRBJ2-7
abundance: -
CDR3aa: CASSLGPLEQYF

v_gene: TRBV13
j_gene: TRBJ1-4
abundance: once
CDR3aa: CASRRQGVEKLFF

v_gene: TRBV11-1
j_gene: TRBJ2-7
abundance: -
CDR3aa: CASSLAVGQGYEQYF

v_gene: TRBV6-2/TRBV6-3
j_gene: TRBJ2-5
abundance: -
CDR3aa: CASSLPQSGETQYF

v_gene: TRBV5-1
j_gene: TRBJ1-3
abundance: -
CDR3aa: CASSLATSGNTIYF

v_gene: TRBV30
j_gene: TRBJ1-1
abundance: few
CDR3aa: CAWSLQTAEAFF

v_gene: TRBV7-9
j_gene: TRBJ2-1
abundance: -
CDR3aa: CASSSRTSGVSDEQFF

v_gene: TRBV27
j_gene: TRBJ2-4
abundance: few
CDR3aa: CASSLSYRNIQYF

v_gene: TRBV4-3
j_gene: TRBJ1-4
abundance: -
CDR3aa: CASSQATRANEKLFF